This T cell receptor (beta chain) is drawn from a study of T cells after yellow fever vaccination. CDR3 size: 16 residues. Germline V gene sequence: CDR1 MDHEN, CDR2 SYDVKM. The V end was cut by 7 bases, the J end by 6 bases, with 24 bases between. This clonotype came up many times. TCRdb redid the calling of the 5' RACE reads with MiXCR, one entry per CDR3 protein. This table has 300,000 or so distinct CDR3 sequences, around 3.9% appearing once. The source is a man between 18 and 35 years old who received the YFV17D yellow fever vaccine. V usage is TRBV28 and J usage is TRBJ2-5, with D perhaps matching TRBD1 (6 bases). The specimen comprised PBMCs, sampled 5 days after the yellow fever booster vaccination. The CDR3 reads CASNLPTGSGPKTQYF. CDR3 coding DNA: TGTGCCAGCAACCTCCCGACAGGTTCCGGGCCAAAGACCCAGTACTTC.